These 20 T cell receptor beta chains came from one sample sequenced in a study of blood T cell repertoires in COVID-19. Clones were read by immunoSEQ multiplex PCR, and TCRdb kept only the in-frame ones, dropping some. The data show some 250,000 clones, with about 90% seen just once and 1.2% held by the top ten. Sequenced sample: PBMCs or T cells enriched from blood (not recorded which). The receptors originated from a human donor in a cohort exposed to, infected with or recovered from COVID-19 (not recorded which). The donor label of this sample is uncertain.

The chain is built from TRBV18 and TRBJ2-5, with D perhaps matching TRBD1 (6 bases). The CDR3 runs 16 residues. CDR1 is KGHSH, CDR2 LQKENI, per germline. V was trimmed by 6 bases and J by 1 base, leaving 18 bases between them. The CDR3 protein is CASSPLGAGPQETQYF. CDR3 DNA sequence: TGTGCCAGCTCGCCCCTGGGGGCAGGACCCCAAGAGACCCAGTACTTC.

V gene TRBV19 combines with J gene TRBJ2-3; maybe TRBD2 (6 bases). V gave up 2 bases and J gave up 4 bases, with 22 bases separating them. CDR1 is LNHDA, CDR2 SQIVND, per germline (reference sequence). The CDR3 is 18 residues long. The CDR3 DNA follows: TGTGCCAGTAGTATACCCCTATTCGGTGGAGGGAACTCAGATACGCAGTATTTT. This sequence encodes CASSIPLFGGGNSDTQYF.

V gene TRBV5-4 combines with J gene TRBJ2-5, with 10 positions matching TRBD1. This CDR3 comprises 17 residues. Trimming took 3 bases from V and 5 from J; bases not matched to a gene: 13. CDR1 is SGHNT and CDR2 is YYREEE in the germline V gene (reference sequence). In DNA, the CDR3 is TGTGCCAGCAGCTGGAACACTCGGACAGGGGGGCTTGAGACCCAGTACTTC. This codes for CASSWNTRTGGLETQYF.

The rearrangement links TRBV7-9 to TRBJ2-3; tentatively, D is TRBD1 (6 bases). V was pared by 5 bases and J by 0 bases, with 15 bases between. The germline V gene encodes CDR1 SEHNR and CDR2 FQNEAQ (reference sequence). The CDR3 loop spans 16 amino acids. CDR3 sequence (DNA): TGTGCCAGCAGCCCCCCGGTACAGGGAAGCACAGATACGCAGTATTTT. Protein product: CASSPPVQGSTDTQYF.

Worth noting for this clone: Other DNA sequences within the sample encode an identical CDR3. The chain employs TRBV5-1 and TRBJ1-1; D is uncertain. Trimming cost V 1 base and J 5 bases, with 6 bases left between them. CDR3 size: 12 residues. The germline gives CDR1 SGHRS, CDR2 YFSETQ. CDR3 loop: CASSLSGTEAFF. As DNA, the CDR3 is TGCGCCAGCAGCTTGTCCGGGACTGAAGCTTTCTTT.

The V gene is TRBV5-8, the J gene TRBJ1-4; TRBD1 matches at 8 bases. The germline CDR1 and CDR2 sequences are SGHTS and YDEGEE. V shed 4 bases, J shed 7 bases, and the junction held 6 bases outside the gene matches. The CDR3 consists of 14 residues. The CDR3 region has the DNA TGTGCCAGCAGCCTAGACAGGGGCATTGAAAAACTGTTTTTT. It codes for CASSLDRGIEKLFF.

The gene calls are TRBV10-3 and TRBJ1-1; 7 positions match TRBD1. CDR1 ENHRY and CDR2 SYGVKD come from the germline V gene. The CDR3 covers 13 residues. Trimming cost V 9 bases and J 0 bases; bases outside gene matches: 4. CDR3 residues: CAIATGLNTEAFF. Here the CDR3 DNA reads TGTGCCATAGCGACAGGGCTGAACACTGAAGCTTTCTTT.

CDR3 sequence (DNA): TGTGCCAGCAGCTTAGGGACAGGGCTCACCGGGGAGCTGTTTTTT. Protein product: CASSLGTGLTGELFF. V usage is TRBV13 and J usage is TRBJ2-2, with 7 bases lining up with TRBD1. The V and J ends lost 0 bases and 4 bases, in that order; junction bases with no gene match: 2. The CDR3 has 15 amino acids. Germline V gene lookup returns CDR1 PRHDT and CDR2 FYEKMQ (reference sequence).

The chain recombines TRBV30 with TRBJ2-3, with 10 bases fitting TRBD2. CDR1 is GTSNPN and CDR2 is SVGIG in the germline V gene (reference sequence). The CDR3 loop spans 16 amino acids. Trimming removed 1 base from V and 2 bases from J; junction bases left unmatched: 6. The CDR3 bases are TGTGCCTGGAGTGGCCGGACTAGCGGCTCCACAGATACGCAGTATTTT. Its translation: CAWSGRTSGSTDTQYF.

This sequence joins TRBV2 and TRBJ1-4; D ambiguous. Germline CDR1 and CDR2: SNHLY and FYNNEI. V gave up 1 base and J gave up 7 bases, with 13 bases separating them. This CDR3 has 15 amino acids. CDR3: CASSEVGRTGEKLFF. In DNA form, the CDR3 reads TGTGCCAGCAGTGAAGTAGGCAGAACGGGTGAAAAACTGTTTTTT.

This rearrangement joins TRBV19 to TRBJ1-3; maybe TRBD1 (6 bases). The V gene lost 5 bases and the J gene lost 0 bases, with 8 bases spanning the gap. CDR1 LNHDA and CDR2 SQIVND come from the germline V gene (reference sequence). The CDR3 is 14 residues long. CDR3 DNA sequence: TGTGCCAGTAGTGGACAGTTCTCTGGAAACACCATATATTTT. As protein: CASSGQFSGNTIYF.

Worth noting for this clone: The DNA is left out, because the CDR3 cannot be placed on it with certainty; the CDR3 is given as TCRdb lists it. The genes are TRBV21-1 and TRBJ2-3; the D call TRBD1 from the table was never checked on the DNA. TRBV21-1 is assigned pseudogene status. The CDR3 is made up of 19 amino acids, end residues included. This chain's CDR3 is CASNASAVGKGNSTDTQYF.

The gene calls are TRBV9 and TRBJ1-4; tentative D call: TRBD1 (5 bases). Germline assignment: CDR1 SGDLS and CDR2 YYNGEE. V shed 4 bases and J shed 0 bases, with 10 bases lying between them. The CDR3 consists of 15 residues. The CDR3 DNA is TGTGCCAGCAGCCCGGGGGTCTCAACTAATGAAAAACTGTTTTTT. Translation gives CASSPGVSTNEKLFF.

The chain joins TRBV29-1 to TRBJ1-2; 9 positions agree with TRBD1. The V gene's germline CDR1 is SQVTM and CDR2 ANQGSEA. The ends lost 4 bases at V and 6 bases at J; junction bases unmatched: 0. The CDR3 runs to 11 residues. The CDR3 loop reads CSVGTGDGYTF. In DNA, the CDR3 is TGCAGCGTTGGGACAGGGGATGGCTACACCTTC.

The CDR3 reads CASRLGSTNEKLFF. Here the CDR3 DNA reads TGTGCCAGCAGACTAGGGTCAACTAATGAAAAACTGTTTTTT. This chain links TRBV7-2 with TRBJ1-4; D not resolved. V was pared by 6 bases and J by 0 bases, with 8 bases between. The V gene's germline CDR1 is SGHTA and CDR2 FQGNSA. CDR3 size: 14 residues.

This clone appeared a single time. The chain carries TRBV9 and TRBJ2-3; tentative D call: TRBD2 (5 bases). Germline lookup yields CDR1 SGDLS and CDR2 YYNGEE. The CDR3 length is 15 residues. V lost 0 bases and J lost 0, with 8 bases in between. This chain's CDR3 is CASSVARASTDTQYF. DNA of the CDR3: TGTGCCAGCAGCGTAGCGAGGGCTAGCACAGATACGCAGTATTTT.

The chain is built from TRBV3-1 (or the pseudogene TRBV3-2) and TRBJ1-1; D is uncertain. The CDR3 consists of 13 residues. Trimming took off 3 bases at V and 2 bases at J, with 7 bases between the two ends. In germline, CDR1 is LGHDT, CDR2 YNNKEL (reference sequence). The CDR3 sequence: CASSHAGNTEAFF. DNA of the CDR3: TGTGCCAGCAGCCACGCGGGAAACACTGAAGCTTTCTTT.

The V and J genes are TRBV7-9 and TRBJ2-3, with 8 bases identical to TRBD1. CDR1 is SEHNR and CDR2 is FQNEAQ in the germline V gene (reference sequence). J lost 0 bases, V lost 4 bases, and 6 bases had no gene match. The CDR3 is made up of 16 amino acids. The CDR3 DNA reads TGTGCCAGCAGCTCTTGGACAGGGATTAGCACAGATACGCAGTATTTT. Residues: CASSSWTGISTDTQYF.

The chain has TRBV7-2 and TRBJ2-3; possibly TRBD2 for D (7 bases). CDR3 length: 14 amino acids. Germline V gene data show CDR1 as SGHTA and CDR2 as FQGNSA. V was clipped by 11 bases and J by 5 bases, with 20 bases between them. CDR3 amino acids: CALIRRGAVDTQYF. The DNA for the CDR3 is TGTGCCCTGATTCGTCGGGGGGCTGTAGATACGCAGTATTTT.

This sequence joins TRBV7-9 and TRBJ2-5, with a possible D match to TRBD2 (6 bases). Per the germline V gene, CDR1 is SEHNR and CDR2 is FQNEAQ (reference sequence). The CDR3 sequence is 14 residues long. Trimming removed 1 base from V and 5 bases from J, with 11 bases in between. The CDR3 sequence is CASSLGGVQETQYF. The CDR3 DNA is TGTGCCAGCAGCTTAGGCGGGGTTCAGGAGACCCAGTACTTC.